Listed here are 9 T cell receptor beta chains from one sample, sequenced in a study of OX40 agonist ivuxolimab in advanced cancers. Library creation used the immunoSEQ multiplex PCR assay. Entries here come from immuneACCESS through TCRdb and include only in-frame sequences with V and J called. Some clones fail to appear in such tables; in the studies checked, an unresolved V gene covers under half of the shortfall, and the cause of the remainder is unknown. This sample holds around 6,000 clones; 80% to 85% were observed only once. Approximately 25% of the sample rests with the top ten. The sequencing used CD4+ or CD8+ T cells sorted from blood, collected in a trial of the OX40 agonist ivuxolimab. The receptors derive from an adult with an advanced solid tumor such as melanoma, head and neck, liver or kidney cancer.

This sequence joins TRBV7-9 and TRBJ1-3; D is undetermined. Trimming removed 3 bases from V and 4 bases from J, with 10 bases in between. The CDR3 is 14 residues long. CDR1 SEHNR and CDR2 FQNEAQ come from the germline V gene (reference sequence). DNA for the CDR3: TGTGCCAGCAGCTTTGCGGGCGACGGAAACACCATATATTTT. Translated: CASSFAGDGNTIYF. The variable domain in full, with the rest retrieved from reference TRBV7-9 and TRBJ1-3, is DTGVSQNPRHKITKRGQNVTFRCDPISEHNRLYWYRQTLGQGPEFLTYFQNEAQLEKSRLLSDRFSAERPKGSFSTLEIQRTEQGDSAMYLCASSFAGDGNTIYFGEGSWLTVV.

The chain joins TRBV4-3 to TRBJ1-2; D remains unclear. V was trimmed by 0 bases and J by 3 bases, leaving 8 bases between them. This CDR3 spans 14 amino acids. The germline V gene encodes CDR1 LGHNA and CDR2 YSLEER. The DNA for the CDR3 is TGCGCCAGCAGCCAAGAAGTCAGAGACTATGGCTACACCTTC. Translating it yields CASSQEVRDYGYTF.

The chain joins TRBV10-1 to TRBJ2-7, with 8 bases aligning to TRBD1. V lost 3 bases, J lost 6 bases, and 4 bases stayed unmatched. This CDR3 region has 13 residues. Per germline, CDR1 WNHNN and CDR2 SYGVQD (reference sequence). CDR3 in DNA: TGCGCCAGCAGTGACTGGACAGGGACCGAGCAGTACTTC. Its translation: CASSDWTGTEQYF.

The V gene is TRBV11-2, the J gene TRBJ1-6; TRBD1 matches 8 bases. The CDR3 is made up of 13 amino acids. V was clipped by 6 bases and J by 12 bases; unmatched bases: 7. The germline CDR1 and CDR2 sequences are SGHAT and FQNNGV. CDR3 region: CASRSTGEIPLHF. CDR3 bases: TGTGCCAGCAGGTCGACAGGGGAAATACCCCTCCACTTT.

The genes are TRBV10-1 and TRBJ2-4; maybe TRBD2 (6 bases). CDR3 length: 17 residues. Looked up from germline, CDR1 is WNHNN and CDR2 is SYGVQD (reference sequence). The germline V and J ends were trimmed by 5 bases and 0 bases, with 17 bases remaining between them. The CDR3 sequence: CASSCAGLTLAKNIQYF. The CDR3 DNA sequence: TGCGCCAGCAGTTGCGCGGGGCTAACTTTAGCCAAAAACATTCAGTACTTC.

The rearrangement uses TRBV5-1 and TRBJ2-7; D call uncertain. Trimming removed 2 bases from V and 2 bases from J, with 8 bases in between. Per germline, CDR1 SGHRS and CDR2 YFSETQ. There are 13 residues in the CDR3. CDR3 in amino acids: CASSFDVTYEQYF. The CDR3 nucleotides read TGCGCCAGCAGCTTCGACGTCACCTACGAGCAGTACTTC.

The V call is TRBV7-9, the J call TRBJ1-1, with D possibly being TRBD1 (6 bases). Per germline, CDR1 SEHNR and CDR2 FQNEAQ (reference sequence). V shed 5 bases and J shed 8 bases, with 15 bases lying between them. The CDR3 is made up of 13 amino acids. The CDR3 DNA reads TGTGCCAGCAGCCAACCCGGGGGCCAAGAAGCTTTCTTT. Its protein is CASSQPGGQEAFF.

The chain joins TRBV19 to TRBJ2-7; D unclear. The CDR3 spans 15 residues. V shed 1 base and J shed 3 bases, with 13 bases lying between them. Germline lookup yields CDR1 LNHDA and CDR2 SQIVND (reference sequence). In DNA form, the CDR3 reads TGTGCCAGTAGTATAGGCCCGGGCCGGGTCTACGAGCAGTACTTC. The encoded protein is CASSIGPGRVYEQYF.

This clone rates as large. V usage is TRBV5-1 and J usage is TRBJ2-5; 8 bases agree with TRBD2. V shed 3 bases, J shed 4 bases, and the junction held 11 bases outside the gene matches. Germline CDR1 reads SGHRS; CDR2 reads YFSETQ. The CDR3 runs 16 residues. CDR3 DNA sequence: TGCGCCAGCAGCTCGTCGGGGGGGCGGTCCCGAGAGACCCAGTACTTC. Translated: CASSSSGGRSRETQYF.